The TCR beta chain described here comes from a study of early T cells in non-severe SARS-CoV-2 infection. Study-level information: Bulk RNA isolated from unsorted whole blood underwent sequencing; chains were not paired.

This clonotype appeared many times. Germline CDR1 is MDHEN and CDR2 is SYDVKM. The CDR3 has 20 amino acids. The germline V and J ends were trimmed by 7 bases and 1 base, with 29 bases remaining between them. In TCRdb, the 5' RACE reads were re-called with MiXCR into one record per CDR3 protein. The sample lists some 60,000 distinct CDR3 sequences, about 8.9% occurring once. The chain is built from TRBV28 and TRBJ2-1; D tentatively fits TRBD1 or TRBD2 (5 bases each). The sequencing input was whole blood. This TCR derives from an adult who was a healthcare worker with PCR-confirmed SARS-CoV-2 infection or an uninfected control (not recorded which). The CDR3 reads CASTLPYRSIGVWSYNEQFF. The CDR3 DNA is TGTGCCAGCACCCTCCCTTACAGGTCTATCGGGGTTTGGTCCTACAATGAGCAGTTCTTC.